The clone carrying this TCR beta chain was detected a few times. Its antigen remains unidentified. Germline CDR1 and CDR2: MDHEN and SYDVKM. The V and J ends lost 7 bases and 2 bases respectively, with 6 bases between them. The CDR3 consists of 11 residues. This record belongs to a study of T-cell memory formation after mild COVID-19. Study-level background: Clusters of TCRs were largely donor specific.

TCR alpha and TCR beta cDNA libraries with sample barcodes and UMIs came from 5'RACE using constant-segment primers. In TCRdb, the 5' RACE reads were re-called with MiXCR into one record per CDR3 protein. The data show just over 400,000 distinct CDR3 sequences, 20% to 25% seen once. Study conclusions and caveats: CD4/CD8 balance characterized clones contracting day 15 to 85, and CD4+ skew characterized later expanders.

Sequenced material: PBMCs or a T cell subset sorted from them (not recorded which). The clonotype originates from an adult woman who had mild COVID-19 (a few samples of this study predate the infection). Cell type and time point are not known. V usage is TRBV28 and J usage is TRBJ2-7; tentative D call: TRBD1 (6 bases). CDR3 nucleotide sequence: TGTGCCAGCAAGGGGGCCTACGAGCAGTACTTC. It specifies CASKGAYEQYF.